This T cell receptor beta chain was documented in a study of regulatory T cells in long-lasting Graves disease. Time point here: persistent/refractory GD, antithyroid drugs over 5 years with positive TRAb. Following extraction of RNA from PBMCs, that RNA was used to make the TCR library. Diagnosing Graves' disease relied on the American Thyroid Association guidelines. This clonotype was picked up many times. The antigen remains undetermined. Study observations and caveats: Sharing of public clonotypes was greater in persistent patients (about 2,700) than in new patients (around 930). Persistent disease was characterized by preferential usage of TRBV28, TRBJ1-2 and TRBJ2-5.

From germline, CDR1 is MNHEY and CDR2 SMNVEV (reference sequence). The CDR3 totals 13 residues. Deletions cut 3 bases from V and 0 bases from J, with 5 bases between. Researchers made TCR beta libraries by using iRepertoire HTBI primers and running Arm-PCR on CDR3 regions. TCRdb re-called the multiplex PCR reads with MiXCR, one entry per CDR3 protein. The sample records approximately 350,000 distinct CDR3 sequences, approximately 25% being singletons. J is TRBJ1-2 and V is TRBV27; D not certain. The clonotype was recovered from a woman aged 40-49 years with Graves disease. Specimen: peripheral blood mononuclear cells (PBMCs), collected when the disease was refractory, from a patient treated with antithyroid drugs. The CDR3: CASSFGTNYGYTF. DNA for the CDR3: TGTGCCAGCAGTTTCGGCACTAACTATGGCTACACCTTC.